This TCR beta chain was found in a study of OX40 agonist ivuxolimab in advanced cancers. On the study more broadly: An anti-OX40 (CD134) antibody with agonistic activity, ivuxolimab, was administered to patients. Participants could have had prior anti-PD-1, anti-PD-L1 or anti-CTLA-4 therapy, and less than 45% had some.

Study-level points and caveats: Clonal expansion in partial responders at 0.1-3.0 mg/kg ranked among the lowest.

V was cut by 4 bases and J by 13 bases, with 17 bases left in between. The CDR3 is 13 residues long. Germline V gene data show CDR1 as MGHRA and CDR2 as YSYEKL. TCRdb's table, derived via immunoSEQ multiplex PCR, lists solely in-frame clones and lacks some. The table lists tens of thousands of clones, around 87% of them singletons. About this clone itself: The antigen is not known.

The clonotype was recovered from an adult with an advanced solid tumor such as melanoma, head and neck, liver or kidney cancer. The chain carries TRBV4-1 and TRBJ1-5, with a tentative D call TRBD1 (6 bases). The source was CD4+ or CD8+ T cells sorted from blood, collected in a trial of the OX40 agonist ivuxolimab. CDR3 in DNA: TGCGCCAGCAGCCGGACCACAGGGAACTCACAGCATTTT. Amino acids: CASSRTTGNSQHF.